The 18 T cell receptor beta chains below all came from one sample that was sequenced in a study of healthy donors' naive CD4 and CD8 T cells. TCR libraries were built from 450 to 650 ng of total RNA by linear amplification. TCRdb reprocessed the reads via MiXCR and lists one record per CDR3 protein. Of around 200,000 distinct CDR3 sequences in the sample, over 60% were seen once. The sequenced sample was naive CD4+ and CD8+ T cells sorted from blood, pooled from several donors. Receptors originate from a pool of human donors in good health; the sample pools cells from several healthy donors.

This clonotype appeared a few times. The rearrangement uses TRBV19 and TRBJ2-7; D may be TRBD1 (6 bases). Germline V gene lookup returns CDR1 LNHDA and CDR2 SQIVND (reference sequence). The CDR3 totals 12 residues. Trimming removed 9 bases from V and 4 bases from J, with 13 bases in between. The CDR3 nucleotides are TGTGCCAGCTCGGACAGAGATTACGAGCAGTACTTC. As protein: CASSDRDYEQYF.

This clonotype turned up a few times. Germline and junction disagree at one end, which may indicate a read error. The chain employs TRBV4-3 and TRBJ2-1, with D tentatively TRBD1 or TRBD2 (6 bases each). The CDR3 extends over 18 amino acids. Germline V gene lookup returns CDR1 LGHNA and CDR2 YSLEER. The CDR3 DNA reads as TGTGCCAGCAGCCAAGAACCGGAGGGGGGAGAAACCTACAATGAGCAGTTCTTC. Translated, it gives CASSQEPEGGETYNEQFF.

The sample holds a few counts of this clonotype. This chain links TRBV29-1 with TRBJ2-3; the D is unclear. The CDR3 consists of 10 residues. Germline CDR1 and CDR2: SQVTM and ANQGSEA. The DNA of the CDR3 is TGCAGTATCCAGTTAAATACGCAGTATTTT. It specifies CSIQLNTQYF.

This chain joins TRBV6-5 and TRBJ1-1, with D tentatively TRBD1 (5 bases). This CDR3 contains 13 residues. The germline gives CDR1 MNHEY, CDR2 SVGAGI. Trimming took 6 bases from V and 5 from J, leaving 13 bases between them. CDR3 loop: CASSPGRGTEAFF. DNA of the CDR3: TGTGCCAGCAGCCCCGGTAGGGGAACTGAAGCTTTCTTT.

This chain links TRBV29-1 with TRBJ1-2, with 8 nucleotides matching TRBD1. Trimming took 6 bases from V and 3 from J; bases not matched to a gene: 6. Germline-derived CDR1 and CDR2 are SQVTM and ANQGSEA. CDR3 length: 13 amino acids. CDR3 loop: CSVLTGEDYGYTF. The DNA of the CDR3 is TGCAGCGTCCTGACAGGGGAGGACTATGGCTACACCTTC.

The chain uses TRBV19 and TRBJ1-2; D gene uncertain. From germline, CDR1 is LNHDA and CDR2 SQIVND (reference sequence). This CDR3 spans 15 amino acids. The V end lost 1 base, the J end lost 5 bases, and 14 bases lay between the germline ends. The CDR3 coding sequence is TGTGCCAGTAGTATAGTCTCTCCGGCACATTATGGCTACACCTTC. It codes for CASSIVSPAHYGYTF.

CDR3 region: CASSSIGEANTGELFF. Here the CDR3 DNA reads TGTGCCAGCAGTTCCATCGGAGAAGCGAACACCGGGGAGCTGTTTTTT. The rearrangement uses TRBV6-5 and TRBJ2-2, with D hard to call. Germline V CDR1 and CDR2: MNHEY, SVGAGI. The CDR3 consists of 16 residues. V lost 4 bases, J lost 0 bases, and 12 bases lay in between.

The V gene is TRBV21-1, the J gene TRBJ2-5; whether TRBD2, the table's D call, matches the DNA was not checked. TRBV21-1 is reported as a pseudogene. CDR3 size: 16 residues. Written as DNA, the CDR3 is TGTGCCAGCAGCAAAGCAGGCAAGCGGGGGAGGGAGACCCAGTACTTC. Its translation: CASSKAGKRGRETQYF.

The V and J genes are TRBV7-9 and TRBJ2-7; no reliable D call. V lost 5 bases to trimming and J lost 0 bases, with 14 bases between them. Germline CDR1 and CDR2: SEHNR and FQNEAQ (reference sequence). CDR3 length equals 15 residues. The CDR3 nucleotides are TGTGCCAGCAGCCCAGGACGGAAGAGCTCCTACGAGCAGTACTTC. Protein sequence: CASSPGRKSSYEQYF.

J is TRBJ2-1 and V is TRBV29-1, with D possibly TRBD2 on 6 matching bases. CDR1 and CDR2 from the germline V gene are SQVTM and ANQGSEA. V lost 7 bases and J lost 3, with 13 bases in between. This CDR3 contains 13 residues. CDR3 sequence: CSADGGSYNEQFF. The CDR3 region has the DNA TGCAGCGCCGACGGGGGTAGCTACAATGAGCAGTTCTTC.

The chain links TRBV5-6 to TRBJ1-5; D gene ambiguous. The CDR3 sequence is 15 residues long. Per germline, CDR1 SGHDT and CDR2 YYEEEE. Deletions cut 2 bases from V and 6 bases from J, with 15 bases between. CDR3 amino acids: CASSFAPGAGQPQHF. Written as DNA, the CDR3 is TGTGCCAGCAGCTTCGCTCCGGGAGCAGGTCAGCCCCAGCATTTT. Looking up the rest from reference TRBV5-6 and TRBJ1-5 gives the full variable domain: DAGVTQSPTHLIKTRGQQVTLRCSPKSGHDTVSWYQQALGQGPQFIFQYYEEEERQRGNFPDRFSGHQFPNYSSELNVNALLLGDSALYLCASSFAPGAGQPQHFGDGTRLSIL.

This clonotype was recorded a few times. This chain connects TRBV30 to TRBJ2-3, with D perhaps matching TRBD2 (5 bases). Germline V gene lookup returns CDR1 GTSNPN and CDR2 SVGIG (reference sequence). Trimming stripped 3 bases from V and 4 bases from J, with 20 bases between. This CDR3 spans 16 amino acids. CDR3 sequence reads: CAWRDQGAASADTQYF. The CDR3 DNA is TGTGCCTGGAGGGATCAAGGAGCGGCATCCGCAGATACGCAGTATTTT.

CDR3 DNA sequence: TGTGCCAGTACATCCTCTCCCTCCGGGGCTATTAACTATGGCTACACCTTC. Translating it yields CASTSSPSGAINYGYTF. The V gene is TRBV19, the J gene TRBJ1-2; the D gene is possibly TRBD1 (5 bases). Germline V gene sequence: CDR1 LNHDA, CDR2 SQIVND (reference sequence). The CDR3 spans 17 residues. Trimming left V 7 bases short and J 1 base short, with 22 bases between.

The DNA of the CDR3 is TGTGCCAGTAGTCGGACCTCCACTGAAGCTTTCTTT. This codes for CASSRTSTEAFF. The chain couples TRBV19 to TRBJ1-1, with unresolved D. The germline CDR1 and CDR2 sequences are LNHDA and SQIVND (reference sequence). V lost 5 bases and J 4 bases, leaving 8 bases between the germline ends. The CDR3 has 12 amino acids.

The J gene is TRBJ1-5, the V gene TRBV6-1; no clear D gene. The germline gives CDR1 MNHNS, CDR2 SASEGT. The CDR3 loop spans 12 amino acids. The V gene lost 3 bases and the J gene lost 2 bases, with 2 bases spanning the gap. The CDR3 DNA sequence: TGTGCCAGCAGTGACGGCAATCAGCCCCAGCATTTT. Protein sequence: CASSDGNQPQHF.

The chain employs TRBV29-1 and TRBJ2-3, with D unresolved. The CDR3 runs to 9 residues. Trimming took off 5 bases at V and 3 bases at J, with 0 bases between the two ends. Germline CDR1 and CDR2: SQVTM and ANQGSEA. The CDR3 is CSVTDTQYF. CDR3 nucleotide sequence: TGCAGCGTTACAGATACGCAGTATTTT.

This rearrangement joins TRBV12-3 or TRBV12-4 to TRBJ1-5; 10 bases are shared with TRBD1. The CDR3 is made up of 18 amino acids. The ends lost 6 bases at V and 0 bases at J; junction bases unmatched: 11. The CDR3 nucleotides read TGTGCCAGCAGCCCGGGACAGGGGCTACTATATAGCAATCAGCCCCAGCATTTT. The encoded protein is CASSPGQGLLYSNQPQHF.

In the case of this clonotype: A read error may produce the germline difference seen at one junction end. The chain is built from TRBV4-3 and TRBJ2-7; no firm D call. This CDR3 contains 14 residues. Germline assignment: CDR1 LGHNA and CDR2 YSLEER. As DNA, the CDR3 is TGTGCCAGCAGCCAAGATCTGGGCTCCTACGAGCAGTACTTC. This codes for CASSQDLGSYEQYF.